The text below deals with one T cell receptor beta chain. This entry is derived from a study of blood T cell repertoires in COVID-19. At the level of the study: From the United States, Italy and Spain came samples of acute and convalescent COVID-19.

V lost 3 bases and J 4 bases, leaving 9 bases between the germline ends. The CDR3 is 13 residues long. Sequencing used immunoSEQ multiplex PCR; TCRdb keeps in-frame clones, though not all of them. The data contain a few hundred thousand clones, 75% to 90% of them singletons. Sequencing used peripheral blood. The chain recombines TRBV12-3 or TRBV12-4 with TRBJ2-5; D remains unclear. This TCR derives from a woman in her forties or fifties who had recovered from COVID-19. CDR3 residues: CASSLAGTETQYF. DNA of the CDR3: TGTGCCAGCAGTTTGGCAGGTACAGAGACCCAGTACTTC.